The 15 T cell receptor delta chains in this list originate from one sample, sequenced in a study of γδ T cells in repeated Plasmodium falciparum infection. Bulk repertoires came from Vgamma9/Vdelta2+ or Vdelta2-negative gammadelta T cells flow-sorted from PBMC. TCRdb re-called clones from the multiplex PCR reads via CATT. The data contain under 65,000 delta-chain clones, around 1.7% of them singletons. Sequenced input: gamma-delta T cells from blood. These receptors originate from a pool of human donors (malaria-infected and uninfected, not separated).

Regarding this clone: A read error is likely here: a far larger clone is one base away. This sequence joins TRDV2 and TRDJ3, with D possibly matching TRDD3 (6 bases). TCRdb offers no J gene call, so here the DNA was matched to germline to obtain one. The CDR3 has 21 amino acids. Germline V gives CDR1 GEAIGNYY, CDR2 EKD. CDR3 coding DNA: TGTGCCTGCGACACCGCAGGAGGTGGGGGGGGAAGCTCCTGGGACACCCGACAGATGTTTTTC. Protein: CACDTAGGGGGSSWDTRQMFF.

This clone occurred a few times. The TCRdb record carries a much larger clone's protein, which differs from this DNA's translation at residue 11; a read error is the likely cause, and the protein listed here is the DNA translation. The chain has TRDV2 and TRDJ1; D is perhaps TRDD3 (6 bases). The J gene was missing in TCRdb and was found by matching the end of the DNA to germline. Trimming removed 0 bases at V and 4 bases at J, with 29 bases between. The CDR3 is 20 amino acids. In germline, CDR1 is GEAIGNYY, CDR2 EKD. Here the CDR3 DNA reads TGTGCCTGTGACACCGTGATGCCTAATACTGAGGGATATGAGGGCGATAAACTCATCTTT. The encoded protein is CACDTVMPNTEGYEGDKLIF.

This clone has only a few counts. The amino acid sequence in TCRdb belongs to a much larger clone and departs from this DNA's translation at residue 6, likely a sequencing read error; the sequence shown is translated from the DNA. The rearrangement links TRDV1 to TRDJ1; D could derive from TRDD2 or TRDD3 (8 bases each). Here the J gene was assigned by germline matching of the DNA, as TCRdb has none. The V end was cut by 2 bases, the J end by 3 bases, with 28 bases between. The CDR3 totals 20 residues. Germline values: CDR1 TSWWSYY, CDR2 QGS. CDR3 amino acids: CALGESLFLHLGIPSDKLIF. The CDR3 DNA reads as TGTGCTCTTGGGGAATCACTCTTCCTACATTTGGGGATACCTTCCGATAAACTCATCTTT.

With regard to this clone: A far more abundant clone sits one base away, making this likely a read error. Different DNA sequences within this sample yield the same CDR3. The chain combines TRDV2 with TRDJ1, with a tentative D call TRDD2 (6 bases). Germline V lookup: CDR1 GEAIGNYY, CDR2 EKD. The V end was cut by 1 base, the J end by 0 bases, with 26 bases between. This CDR3 comprises 20 residues. The CDR3 DNA is TGTGCCTGTGACACGGCCTTCCCACCGGCTACGGGGGGGTACACCGATAAACTCATCTTT. This encodes CACDTAFPPATGGYTDKLIF.

This clone has more than one count but fewer than ten. The protein that TCRdb holds for this DNA derives from a much larger clone and differs from the translated DNA at residue 12, which likely indicates a read error; the protein shown here is translated from the DNA. The rearrangement uses TRDV2 and TRDJ1, with 10 bases aligning to TRDD3. TCRdb offers no J gene call, so here the DNA was matched to germline to obtain one. Germline V CDR1 and CDR2: GEAIGNYY, EKD. The CDR3 is 20 residues long. Germline trimming cut 2 bases from V and 0 bases from J; bases unmatched to any gene: 17. The DNA for the CDR3 is TGTGCCTGTGACAAACCTTCCTGCTGGGGGATAGGGAGGTACACCGATAAACTCATCTTT. Translation gives CACDKPSCWGIGRYTDKLIF.

In its sample, this clone was seen a few times. TCRdb's protein, taken from a much larger clone, differs from this DNA's translation at residue 12, likely owing to a read error; the protein displayed comes from the DNA. The gene calls are TRDV2 and TRDJ1; 8 bases are a match to TRDD3. As TCRdb names no J gene, one was assigned here on the basis of a DNA match to germline. The CDR3 totals 17 residues. Germline CDR1 reads GEAIGNYY; CDR2 reads EKD. Germline trimming cut 1 base from V and 3 bases from J; bases unmatched to any gene: 12. For the CDR3, the DNA is TGTGCCTGTGACACTCTGAGTACTCTGGGGGACGCCGATAAACTCATCTTT. Encoded protein: CACDTLSTLGDADKLIF.

This clone has ten or more counts. The translated DNA and TCRdb's protein are not identical at residue 4; the protein here was translated from the DNA. The chain combines TRDV1 with TRDJ1, with 11 nucleotides matching TRDD3. The CDR3 has 16 amino acids. Losses at the gene ends were 3 bases for V and 5 bases for J; bases not matched to a gene: 8. Germline V CDR1 and CDR2: TSWWSYY, QGS. Here the CDR3 reads CALGDYWGIGPDKLIF. CDR3 DNA sequence: TGTGCTCTTGGGGATTACTGGGGGATAGGCCCGGATAAACTCATCTTT.

This clone was seen ten or more times. Translating this DNA gives a protein that differs at residue 3 from the TCRdb one, which belongs to a much larger clone; a read error is likely, and the protein shown is this translation. This chain joins TRDV2 and TRDJ1; possible D gene TRDD3, 6 bases. Germline CDR1 reads GEAIGNYY; CDR2 reads EKD. This CDR3 spans 15 amino acids. CDR3 coding DNA: TGTGCCCGTGACACCGTGGGGGGGTACACCGATAAACTCATCTTT. Protein product: CARDTVGGYTDKLIF.

Points on this clone: The TCRdb protein comes from a much larger clone and disagrees with this DNA's translation at residue 3, likely due to a read error; the protein given here is derived from the DNA. The chain joins TRDV3 to TRDJ1, with 11 nucleotides matching TRDD3. Trimming took 5 bases from V and 0 from J; bases not matched to a gene: 20. The CDR3 is 19 residues long. Germline values: CDR1 TVYSNPD, CDR2 GDNSRS (reference sequence). This CDR3 reads CASYITRPGGYMHTDKLIF. CDR3 bases: TGTGCCAGTTACATAACTAGGCCTGGGGGATACATGCACACCGATAAACTCATCTTT.

This clone was detected many times. The mismatch at residue 11 between this DNA's translation and the TCRdb protein of a much larger clone likely reflects a read error; the protein shown is translated from the DNA. This chain uses TRDV1 with TRDJ1; TRDD2 agrees at 8 bases. Here the J gene came from matching the DNA to germline, since TCRdb omits it. CDR1 and CDR2 (germline): TSWWSYY, QGS. With V trimmed by 7 bases and J by 0 bases, 19 bases remained unmatched. The CDR3 totals 19 residues. CDR3 sequence: CALVIDFLLRFTNTDKLIF. Written as DNA, the CDR3 is TGTGCTCTTGTGATAGACTTCCTACTCCGATTTACTAACACCGATAAACTCATCTTT.

Remarks on this clone: A far more abundant clone sits one base away, making this likely a read error. The genes are TRDV1 and TRDJ1; 12 nucleotides agree with TRDD3. TCRdb supplies no J gene; here it was assigned by aligning the nucleotide sequence to germline. The CDR3 contains 21 residues. Germline V gene lookup returns CDR1 TSWWSYY and CDR2 QGS. Unmatched junction bases numbered 19, after V lost 3 bases and J lost 2 bases. DNA of the CDR3: TGTGCTCTTGGGGACCCTCTGGGTTACTGGGGGATACAGCCGCTAACCGATAAACTCATCTTT. This translates into CALGDPLGYWGIQPLTDKLIF.

This clone is medium-sized in the sample. Other DNA sequences in this specimen translate into the identical CDR3. The J gene is TRDJ1, the V gene TRDV1, with no clear D. Trimming removed 4 bases from V and 0 bases from J, with 21 bases in between. Germline CDR1 TSWWSYY, CDR2 QGS. The CDR3 is 18 amino acids. The CDR3 bases are TGTGCTCTTGGGGTCCATCGAGCCCAGGTCGAGTACACCGATAAACTCATCTTT. Translation: CALGVHRAQVEYTDKLIF.

Turning to this clone: Translating this DNA gives a protein that differs at residue 3 from the TCRdb one, which belongs to a much larger clone; a read error is likely, and the protein shown is this translation. CDR3 amino acids: CARGEGDFLRDPWGKSTRGTDKLIF. In DNA form, the CDR3 reads TGTGCTCGTGGGGAAGGGGACTTCCTACGTGACCCCTGGGGGAAGTCGACCCGAGGCACCGATAAACTCATCTTT. The gene calls are TRDV1 and TRDJ1, with D perhaps assigned TRDD2 or TRDD3 (8 bases each). No J segment appears in TCRdb, so it was assigned here by matching the sequence to germline. Looked up from germline, CDR1 is TSWWSYY and CDR2 is QGS. The CDR3 runs 25 residues.

Concerning this clone: This DNA's translation and the protein TCRdb lists, from a much larger clone, do not match at residue 13, likely due to a read error; the protein shown is translated from the DNA. The chain is built from TRDV1 and TRDJ1, with 10 bases lining up with TRDD3. No J gene was available from TCRdb, and it was assigned here by a germline match of the DNA. Per the germline V gene, CDR1 is TSWWSYY and CDR2 is QGS. J lost 6 bases, V lost 0 bases, and 22 bases had no gene match. The CDR3 extends over 21 amino acids. The CDR3, as DNA: TGTGCTCTTGGGGAACTATGTGGGTGCCTGGGGGATATGGGGCGGGGGCATAAACTCATCTTT. Translating it yields CALGELCGCLGDMGRGHKLIF.

This clone occurred a few times. This DNA's translation and the protein TCRdb lists, from a much larger clone, do not match at residue 20, likely due to a read error; the protein shown is translated from the DNA. The gene calls are TRDV1 and TRDJ1; D gene uncertain. Germline V gene lookup returns CDR1 TSWWSYY and CDR2 QGS. CDR3 length: 22 residues. CDR3 protein: CALGEPGPFCRTVAGCTDKHIF. CDR3 in DNA: TGTGCTCTTGGGGAACCCGGTCCCTTTTGCCGTACGGTGGCCGGGTGCACCGATAAACACATCTTT.